This TCR beta chain derives from a study of beta chain features in type 1 diabetes. Study background: Healthy donors and patients had similar age, gender and cell yields.

Study-wide points: The similarity of naive, central memory and Treg TCRB repertoires appeared greater among patients than among healthy donors. Overrepresentation of cells with high TCR expression could result from cDNA sequencing. When Type 1 diabetes patients were examined, their TCRB CDR3s proved moderately but significantly shorter in all four CD4+ subsets.

Using CD45RO/CCR7/CD25/CD127/CD95/CD27, CD4+ naive, central memory, regulatory and stem cell-like memory cells were sorted. The investigators reverse transcribed all of the isolated RNA, so they sequenced expressed TCRB transcripts. The table came from immunoSEQ multiplex PCR; TCRdb's copy has only in-frame clones and leaves some out. The sample carries about 44,000 clones, approximately 68% recorded once. The CDR3 has 16 amino acids. Germline V gene sequence: CDR1 SNHLY, CDR2 FYNNEI. There are a few counts of this clone. Antigen: not known. The sample taken for sequencing was Tregs from blood. This receptor was obtained from a woman aged 18-29 years with type 1 diabetes. J is TRBJ2-5 and V is TRBV2; D perhaps matches TRBD2 (5 bases). The J call may be mistaken, given a closer DNA end match to TRBJ2-7. CDR3 coding DNA: TGTGCCAGCAAAAATCTGGACCGCGGAGGTTTCTACGAGCAGTACTTC. It yields the protein CASKNLDRGGFYEQYF.